These 23 T cell receptor beta chains were sequenced from one sample in a study of cytomegalovirus exposure and HLA in healthy donors. The PCR had 60 Vbeta and 13 Jbeta primers. The assay was immunoSEQ multiplex PCR, and TCRdb's table has in-frame clones only and misses some. Among under 200,000 clones listed, 75% to 80% were seen once. Sequenced material: PBMCs. The receptor source for this set is a woman aged 35 to 49 in good health and CMV-seronegative.

The V and J genes are TRBV21-1 and TRBJ2-3; TRBD2 is the table's D call, not checked against the DNA. TRBV21-1 is listed as a pseudogene. The CDR3 has 20 residues. CDR3: CASSKGTSGGKYWSTDTQYF. DNA for the CDR3: TGTGCCAGCAGCAAAGGGACTAGCGGGGGCAAGTACTGGAGCACAGATACGCAGTATTTT.

The gene calls are TRBV18 and TRBJ1-2; D is unresolved. Germline lookup yields CDR1 KGHSH and CDR2 LQKENI. With 1 base removed from V and 4 bases from J, the gap between germline ends came to 7 bases. The CDR3 consists of 13 residues. The CDR3 here is CASSPLDTYGYTF. The CDR3 DNA is TGTGCCAGCTCACCACTAGACACCTATGGCTACACCTTC.

V is TRBV27 and J is TRBJ1-2; 8 bases match TRBD1. The CDR3 consists of 14 residues. CDR1 and CDR2 from the germline V gene are MNHEY and SMNVEV (reference sequence). V was pared by 8 bases and J by 4 bases, with 9 bases of the junction left unmatched. CDR3 coding DNA: TGTGCCAGCGCCTCAGGGGGCGCCGGCTATGGCTACACCTTC. Amino acid sequence: CASASGGAGYGYTF.

The rearrangement joins TRBV23-1 to TRBJ1-5, with 7 bases fitting TRBD1. TRBV23-1 is recorded as an ORF, its role being uncertain. J gave up 0 bases and V 3 bases, and 20 bases lay outside the gene matches. This CDR3 comprises 21 residues. Written as DNA, the CDR3 is TGCGCCAGCAGTCACCTCTACAGGGGCGTTTGGGGTCGGTATAGCAATCAGCCCCAGCATTTT. Translation gives CASSHLYRGVWGRYSNQPQHF.

This clone was picked up one time. The junction and the germline gene differ at one end; a read error may be behind it. The rearrangement uses TRBV6-5 and TRBJ2-7; a possible D gene is TRBD1 (6 bases). Germline CDR1 MNHEY, CDR2 SVGAGI. The CDR3 contains 12 residues. The CDR3 sequence is CASSYGLGAPHF. The CDR3 bases are TGTGCCAGCAGTTACGGGCTGGGGGCTCCCCACTTC.

The rearrangement uses TRBV19 and TRBJ1-1; D may be TRBD1 (6 bases). V was cut by 5 bases and J by 4 bases, with 17 bases left in between. Germline assignment: CDR1 LNHDA and CDR2 SQIVND (reference sequence). This CDR3 region has 15 residues. CDR3 sequence: CASSSGHMVSTEAFF. DNA of the CDR3: TGTGCCAGTAGTTCGGGACATATGGTCAGCACTGAAGCTTTCTTT.

V usage is TRBV10-3 and J usage is TRBJ2-7; the match to TRBD1 covers 7 bases. Germline values: CDR1 ENHRY, CDR2 SYGVKD. The CDR3 loop spans 12 amino acids. V lost 10 bases, J lost 0 bases, and 3 bases stayed unmatched. The CDR3 sequence is CANSGGSYEQYF. CDR3 nucleotide sequence: TGTGCCAACTCAGGGGGCTCCTACGAGCAGTACTTC.

The sample holds a few counts of this clone. Written as DNA, the CDR3 is TGCGCCAGCAGCTTGGTGCTAGCGGGGAACCAAGAGACCCAGTACTTC. Protein: CASSLVLAGNQETQYF. The chain joins TRBV5-1 to TRBJ2-5; 9 bases map to TRBD2. J was trimmed by 0 bases and V by 0 bases; bases with no gene match: 3. CDR1 is SGHRS, CDR2 YFSETQ, per germline. The CDR3 extends over 16 amino acids.

The V call is TRBV5-4, the J call TRBJ2-7; D is uncertain. CDR1 SGHNT and CDR2 YYREEE come from the germline V gene (reference sequence). The CDR3 is 13 residues long. V lost 3 bases to trimming and J lost 0 bases, with 7 bases between them. The CDR3 sequence: CASSSSSSYEQYF. Here the CDR3 DNA reads TGTGCCAGCAGCTCGTCGAGCTCCTACGAGCAGTACTTC.

J is TRBJ1-2 and V is TRBV7-2; 9 nucleotides line up with TRBD1. Germline V gene lookup returns CDR1 SGHTA and CDR2 FQGNSA. The CDR3 totals 15 residues. V was pared by 1 base and J by 7 bases, with 7 bases of the junction left unmatched. The CDR3 spells CASSLEGTGSVGYTF. DNA of the CDR3: TGTGCCAGCAGCTTAGAGGGGACAGGGTCTGTTGGCTACACCTTC.

The rearrangement joins TRBV10-3 to TRBJ1-1, with D tentatively TRBD1 (5 bases). The CDR3 length is 14 residues. The germline V gene has CDR1 ENHRY and CDR2 SYGVKD. V lost 3 bases to trimming and J lost 1 base, with 9 bases between them. The CDR3 spells CAISDVGGNTEAFF. The CDR3 DNA is TGTGCCATCAGTGATGTCGGGGGGAACACTGAAGCTTTCTTT.

This chain connects TRBV5-5 to TRBJ1-6; 10 bases align to TRBD1. V lost 0 bases and J lost 7; bases outside the gene matches: 4. The CDR3 length is 16 residues. Per the germline V gene, CDR1 is SGHKS and CDR2 is YYEKEE (reference sequence). The CDR3 DNA follows: TGTGCCAGCAGCTTGGCGGGACAGGGGCGAAATTCACCCCTCCACTTT. It encodes CASSLAGQGRNSPLHF.

This clone was detected once. V is TRBV2 and J is TRBJ1-4; D possibly corresponds to TRBD1 (6 bases). V gave up 10 bases and J gave up 10 bases, with 10 bases separating them. Germline assignment: CDR1 SNHLY and CDR2 FYNNEI. The length of the CDR3 is 10 residues. In nucleotides, the CDR3 is TGTGCCACCCAAGGGGGAAAACTGTTTTTT. This translates into CATQGGKLFF.

V is TRBV6-6 and J is TRBJ2-3, with TRBD1 matching 7 bases. V gave up 1 base and J gave up 3 bases; unmatched junction bases: 1. The CDR3 is 14 residues long. Germline V gene sequence: CDR1 MNHNY, CDR2 SVGAGI (reference sequence). The CDR3 sequence: CASSYLQGTDTQYF. CDR3 in DNA: TGTGCCAGCAGTTACTTACAGGGGACAGATACGCAGTATTTT.

The rearrangement joins TRBV4-1 to TRBJ1-1; perhaps TRBD1 as D (5 bases). V shed 3 bases and J shed 4 bases, with 12 bases lying between them. The CDR3 is made up of 14 amino acids. Germline CDR1 reads MGHRA; CDR2 reads YSYEKL. The CDR3 is CASSHLLGGTEAFF. The DNA of the CDR3 is TGCGCCAGCAGCCACCTGCTGGGGGGCACTGAAGCTTTCTTT.

The chain carries TRBV5-1 and TRBJ1-4, with 9 bases lining up with TRBD1. The CDR3 covers 14 residues. V gave up 1 base and J gave up 13 bases; unmatched junction bases: 8. The germline V gene encodes CDR1 SGHRS and CDR2 YFSETQ. The CDR3 protein is CASSLTGGGGILFF. The CDR3 DNA reads TGCGCCAGCAGCTTGACAGGGGGCGGGGGAATACTGTTTTTT.

The CDR3 loop is CASSLASGEDQPQHF. The CDR3 nucleotides are TGCGCCAGCAGCTTGGCATCCGGGGAAGATCAGCCCCAGCATTTT. The rearrangement joins TRBV5-1 to TRBJ1-5; D remains unclear. This CDR3 has 15 residues. CDR1 and CDR2 from the germline V gene are SGHRS and YFSETQ. Trimming removed 0 bases from V and 5 bases from J, with 12 bases in between.

The chain couples TRBV5-1 to TRBJ2-1; 7 bases are a match to TRBD1. CDR1 is SGHRS, CDR2 YFSETQ, per germline. The CDR3 spans 15 residues. The J segment lost 8 bases and the V segment lost 4 bases, leaving 12 bases of the junction unmatched. CDR3 in DNA: TGCGCCAGCAGCCCTCGGACAGGTGGGGGTGATGAGCAGTTCTTC. It specifies CASSPRTGGGDEQFF. Using reference TRBV5-1 and TRBJ2-1 for the parts outside the CDR3, the full variable domain is KAGVTQTPRYLIKTRGQQVTLSCSPISGHRSVSWYQQTPGQGLQFLFEYFSETQRNKGNFPGRFSGRQFSNSRSEMNVSTLELGDSALYLCASSPRTGGGDEQFFGPGTRLTVL.

The chain joins TRBV7-2 to TRBJ1-4; TRBD1 matches at 8 bases. The CDR3 consists of 13 residues. With V trimmed by 6 bases and J by 14 bases, 11 bases remained unmatched. The V gene's germline CDR1 is SGHTA and CDR2 FQGNSA. DNA for the CDR3: TGTGCCAGCAGTTTCAAGACAGGGGCAAGTCTGTTTTTT. This sequence encodes CASSFKTGASLFF.

The chain recombines TRBV4-1 with TRBJ2-1, with 8 nucleotides matching TRBD2. CDR1 MGHRA and CDR2 YSYEKL come from the germline V gene. The CDR3 is 17 amino acids. The J segment lost 5 bases and the V segment lost 6 bases, leaving 15 bases of the junction unmatched. CDR3 nucleotides: TGCGCCAGCAGGTCCTCCACACGCGGGGGGTTTGACAATGAGCAGTTCTTC. Protein product: CASRSSTRGGFDNEQFF.

J is TRBJ1-2 and V is TRBV5-1; 8 nucleotides line up with TRBD1. The germline V gene has CDR1 SGHRS and CDR2 YFSETQ. V shed 3 bases and J 4 bases; nucleotides not matched to a gene: 17. CDR3 length: 18 amino acids. The CDR3 DNA reads as TGCGCCAGCAGCTCGCCCCCGGGACAGGTTAAAGGCGGCTATGGCTACACCTTC. It codes for CASSSPPGQVKGGYGYTF. Variable domain in full (rest from reference TRBV5-1 and TRBJ1-2): KAGVTQTPRYLIKTRGQQVTLSCSPISGHRSVSWYQQTPGQGLQFLFEYFSETQRNKGNFPGRFSGRQFSNSRSEMNVSTLELGDSALYLCASSSPPGQVKGGYGYTFGSGTRLTVV.

The chain has TRBV9 and TRBJ1-2; D uncertain. Trimming left V 4 bases short and J 5 bases short, with 18 bases between. The CDR3 loop spans 15 amino acids. CDR1 is SGDLS and CDR2 is YYNGEE in the germline V gene. The CDR3 sequence: CASSISSGGQYGYTF. CDR3 sequence (DNA): TGTGCCAGCAGCATAAGTTCCGGAGGGCAATATGGCTACACCTTC.

This rearrangement joins TRBV11-3 to TRBJ2-1; maybe TRBD2 (7 bases). This CDR3 is built from 16 residues. Deletions cut 5 bases from V and 0 bases from J, with 14 bases between. Germline CDR1 reads SGHNT; CDR2 reads YENEEA. As DNA, the CDR3 is TGTGCCAGCAGCCCTCTACGGGGGGCCTCCTACAATGAGCAGTTCTTC. Translated, it gives CASSPLRGASYNEQFF.